A selection of T cell receptor beta chains follows, all from one sample in a study of glioma-infiltrating T cells. TCRdb re-analysed the multiplex PCR reads in MiXCR, keeping a single row per CDR3 protein. The sample lists about 140,000 distinct CDR3 sequences, 39% occurring once. Material: glioma tissue, nonneoplastic brain tissue, or PBMCs (not recorded which). These receptors all stem from a human donor with low-grade glioma or glioblastoma, undergoing nonglioma brain surgery, or in good health (not recorded which). Both conserved end residues are part of each CDR3. A D gene is named only where the DNA matches it firmly. Clone size is given for some rows only: seen once, a few or many times, or a class if the clone is expanded.

d_gene	v_gene	j_gene	abundance	CDR3aa	CDR3nt
.	TRBV5-1	TRBJ2-3	.	CASSLSTGGADTQYF	TGCGCCAGCAGCCTATCCACAGGCGGCGCAGATACGCAGTATTTT
TRBD2	TRBV6-2/TRBV6-3	TRBJ2-3	.	CASTRLAGATDTQYF	TGTGCCAGCACCCGGCTAGCGGGAGCCACAGATACGCAGTATTTT
.	TRBV15	TRBJ1-3	.	CATSRGGVAGNTIYF	TGTGCCACCAGCAGAGGAGGGGTGGCTGGAAACACCATATATTTT
.	TRBV28	TRBJ1-2	.	CASSTDSYYGYTF	TGTGCCAGCTCAACGGACAGCTACTATGGCTACACCTTC
.	TRBV6-4	TRBJ1-1	.	CASSERGGHTEAFF	TGTGCCAGCAGCGAAAGGGGGGGGCACACTGAAGCTTTCTTT
.	TRBV5-6	TRBJ2-1	.	CASSPMGSPEEFF	TGTGCCAGCAGCCCGATGGGGTCCCCGGAGGAGTTCTTC
.	TRBV27	TRBJ2-1	.	CASSSLQGNEQFF	TGTGCCAGCAGTTCGCTACAGGGCAATGAGCAGTTCTTC
.	TRBV6-1	TRBJ1-2	few	CASSQDSGYTF	TGTGCCAGCAGTCAGGACAGTGGCTACACCTTC
.	TRBV6-2/TRBV6-3	TRBJ2-1	once	CASNDGKGEQFF	TGTGCCAGCAATGATGGGAAAGGCGAGCAGTTCTTC
.	TRBV28	TRBJ2-2	.	CASSPGDTGELFF	TGTGCCAGCAGTCCAGGGGACACCGGGGAGCTGTTTTTT
TRBD2	TRBV18	TRBJ2-1	few	CASSPGLANNEQFF	TGTGCCAGCTCACCGGGACTAGCGAACAATGAGCAGTTCTTC